Here is one T cell receptor beta chain with its context. With 4 bases removed from V and 7 bases from J, the gap between germline ends came to 13 bases. This CDR3 has 13 amino acids. Germline V CDR1 and CDR2: MNHEY, SVGEGT. Original data processing: Nucleated cell counts were estimated from reference gene primer amplification. The data were produced by immunoSEQ multiplex PCR, yet TCRdb's version contains in-frame clones alone and is incomplete. The DNA was the basis for D and trimming; V, J and clone size are from that table. The sample has around 12,000 clones; 88% are singletons. This sample is part of a study of blood T cell repertoires in COVID-19. About the research overall: Sites in the United States, Italy and Spain provided acute and convalescent COVID-19 samples. Nucleic acid was either cDNA or gDNA, and it came from T cells, B-cell-depleted T cells, or PBMCs.

The sequence came from a human donor in a cohort sampled during active COVID-19. Sequencing was done on a sample of peripheral blood. This chain links TRBV6-2 or TRBV6-3 with TRBJ1-2; no definite D call. This chain's CDR3 is CASSSEDGLGYTF. As DNA, the CDR3 is TGTGCCAGCAGTTCGGAGGACGGCCTTGGCTACACCTTC.